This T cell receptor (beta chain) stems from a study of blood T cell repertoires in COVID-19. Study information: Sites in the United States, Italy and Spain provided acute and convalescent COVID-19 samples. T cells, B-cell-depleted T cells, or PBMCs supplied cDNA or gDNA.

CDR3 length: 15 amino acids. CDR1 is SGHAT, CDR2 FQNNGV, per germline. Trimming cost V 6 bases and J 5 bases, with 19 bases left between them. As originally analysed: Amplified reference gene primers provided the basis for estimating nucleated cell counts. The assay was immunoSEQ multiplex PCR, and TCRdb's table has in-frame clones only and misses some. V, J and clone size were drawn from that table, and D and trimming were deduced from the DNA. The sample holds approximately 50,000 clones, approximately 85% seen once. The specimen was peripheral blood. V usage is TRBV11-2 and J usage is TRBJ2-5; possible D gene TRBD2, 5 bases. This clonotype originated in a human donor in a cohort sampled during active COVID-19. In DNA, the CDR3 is TGTGCCAGCAGTCTAGCTGGAGTGGTGACGGAGACCCAGTACTTC. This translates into CASSLAGVVTETQYF.